This TCR beta chain was identified in a study of graft-versus-host responses after intestinal transplantation. Trimming removed 2 bases from V and 2 bases from J; junction bases left unmatched: 13. Germline values: CDR1 SGHAT, CDR2 FQDESV (reference sequence). CDR3 length: 18 residues. TCRdb's table, derived via immunoSEQ multiplex PCR, lists solely in-frame clones and lacks some. The sample has around 77,000 clones, 94% seen once. About this clone: What it recognizes is unknown.

Sequencing used unstimulated CD8+ T cells sorted from spleen or lymph node cells, obtained before intestinal transplant. V usage is TRBV11-1 and J usage is TRBJ2-7; 9 bases map to TRBD1. The origin of this receptor is a human donor who received an intestinal transplant. The CDR3 protein is CASSLYPRDRGGPYEQYF. The CDR3 DNA sequence: TGTGCCAGCAGCTTATATCCAAGAGACAGGGGGGGCCCCTACGAGCAGTACTTC. The full variable domain, in which reference TRBV11-1 and TRBJ2-7 provide the parts outside the CDR3, is EAEVAQSPRYKITEKSQAVAFWCDPISGHATLYWYRQILGQGPELLVQFQDESVVDDSQLPKDRFSAERLKGVDSTLKIQPAELGDSAMYLCASSLYPRDRGGPYEQYFGPGTRLTVT.